These 13 T cell receptor beta chains share one sample of origin, sequenced in a study of T cell responses to AZD1222 COVID-19 vaccine. Clones were sequenced by immunoSEQ multiplex PCR, and TCRdb holds only the in-frame ones, with some missing. The sample gives about 110,000 clones, 82% of which show up once; 5% is in the top ten. Specimen: peripheral blood, collected on day 0 of AZD1222 vaccination. These TCRs come from an adult in good health.

The CDR3 nucleotides read TGTGCCAGCGTCGCGGGACAGGGTTCTTTTGGGACTGGAAACACCATATATTTT. Amino acid sequence: CASVAGQGSFGTGNTIYF. The chain has TRBV7-9 and TRBJ1-3; 9 bases line up with TRBD1. Unmatched junction bases numbered 16, after V lost 8 bases and J lost 2 bases. This CDR3 comprises 18 residues. Germline V gives CDR1 SEHNR, CDR2 FQNEAQ (reference sequence).

The table lists this clone with a few counts. V gene TRBV29-1 combines with J gene TRBJ2-3; TRBD2 might be the D (7 bases). Deletions cut 0 bases from V and 2 bases from J, with 15 bases between. CDR3 length equals 16 residues. Germline values: CDR1 SQVTM, CDR2 ANQGSEA. The CDR3, as DNA: TGCAGCGTTGAAGATCGGGAAGGGGGGGCCACAGATACGCAGTATTTT. This translates into CSVEDREGGATDTQYF.

This clone was counted once. The gene calls are TRBV5-1 and TRBJ2-3, with a tentative D call TRBD2 (7 bases). V lost 1 base to trimming and J lost 1 base, with 13 bases between them. Germline lookup yields CDR1 SGHRS and CDR2 YFSETQ. The CDR3 contains 16 residues. The CDR3 sequence is CASSLLAGARTDTQYF. The CDR3 DNA reads TGCGCCAGCAGCTTGCTGGCGGGGGCCCGCACAGATACGCAGTATTTT. Filled out from reference TRBV5-1 and TRBJ2-3, the complete variable domain reads KAGVTQTPRYLIKTRGQQVTLSCSPISGHRSVSWYQQTPGQGLQFLFEYFSETQRNKGNFPGRFSGRQFSNSRSEMNVSTLELGDSALYLCASSLLAGARTDTQYFGPGTRLTVL.

The chain links TRBV4-3 to TRBJ2-7; D is uncertain. Germline assignment: CDR1 LGHNA and CDR2 YSLEER. V lost 1 base, J lost 3 bases, and 10 bases lay in between. This CDR3 has 14 amino acids. CDR3 nucleotides: TGCGCCAGCAGCCAAGGAGGCAGCCGCTACGAGCAGTACTTC. Its translation is CASSQGGSRYEQYF.

This chain links TRBV24-1 with TRBJ2-3; 9 bases line up with TRBD1. CDR1 and CDR2 from the germline V gene are KGHDR and SFDVKD. With 8 bases clipped from V and 4 bases from J, the junction kept 9 bases outside the gene matches. CDR3 length: 15 amino acids. CDR3 bases: TGTGCCACCACCTTGAACAGGGGGCTCGCAGATACGCAGTATTTT. This gives the protein CATTLNRGLADTQYF.

CDR3 sequence (DNA): TGTGCCAGCAGTCGAGAGGGACAGCTTCGAGAGCAGTACTTC. Protein: CASSREGQLREQYF. V gene TRBV2 combines with J gene TRBJ2-7, with TRBD1 identical over 7 bases. Germline CDR1 reads SNHLY; CDR2 reads FYNNEI. J lost 7 bases, V lost 5 bases, and 11 bases had no gene match. The CDR3 is 14 residues long.

V usage is TRBV4-2 and J usage is TRBJ2-6, with 8 bases aligning to TRBD1. V trimming: 0 bases; J trimming: 3 bases; junction bases outside the gene matches: 4. This CDR3 comprises 17 residues. The germline CDR1 and CDR2 sequences are LGHNA and YNFKEQ. This chain's CDR3 is CASSQDPQGDGANVLTF. The CDR3 region has the DNA TGTGCCAGCAGCCAAGACCCACAGGGGGATGGGGCCAACGTCCTGACTTTC.

J is TRBJ2-3 and V is TRBV6-2 or TRBV6-3; D might be TRBD1 or TRBD2, each matching 7 bases. V lost 6 bases and J 3 bases, leaving 37 bases between the germline ends. The V gene's germline CDR1 is MNHEY and CDR2 SVGEGT. This CDR3 has 22 amino acids. In nucleotides, the CDR3 is TGTGCCAGCAGCCGCACCCCCTGGGCCAGGGGGGGCGATCGGGCTAGGACAGATACGCAGTATTTT. Its protein product is CASSRTPWARGGDRARTDTQYF.

This chain uses TRBV3-1 (or the pseudogene TRBV3-2) with TRBJ2-1, with 8 bases aligning to TRBD1. The CDR3 has 16 residues. After removal of 7 bases from V and 1 base from J, the junction contained 9 bases not matched to a gene. Per the germline V gene, CDR1 is LGHDT and CDR2 is YNNKEL (reference sequence). The CDR3 spells CASTPDRGGSYNEQFF. The CDR3, as DNA: TGTGCCAGCACCCCCGACAGGGGAGGATCCTACAATGAGCAGTTCTTC.

The chain carries TRBV4-3 and TRBJ1-2; TRBD1 might be the D (5 bases). This CDR3 spans 16 amino acids. CDR1 is LGHNA and CDR2 is YSLEER in the germline V gene. The V and J ends lost 0 bases and 5 bases respectively, with 16 bases between them. The DNA of the CDR3 is TGCGCCAGCAGCCAAGAATTTACAGGCATTGGGTATGGCTACACCTTC. Encoded protein: CASSQEFTGIGYGYTF.

The rearrangement uses TRBV11-2 and TRBJ1-2; weak D call: TRBD1 (5 bases). This CDR3 is built from 13 residues. Germline V gene data show CDR1 as SGHAT and CDR2 as FQNNGV. Trimming took off 4 bases at V and 2 bases at J, with 8 bases between the two ends. The CDR3 reads CASSSGLNYGYTF. The DNA for the CDR3 is TGTGCCAGCAGCTCGGGACTCAACTATGGCTACACCTTC.

The genes are TRBV28 and TRBJ1-5; no definite D call. This CDR3 has 14 amino acids. Trimming took off 2 bases at V and 5 bases at J, with 10 bases between the two ends. In germline, CDR1 is MDHEN, CDR2 SYDVKM. DNA of the CDR3: TGTGCCAGCAGTTTAGGGTTCCGAGATCAGCCCCAGCATTTT. It is translated as CASSLGFRDQPQHF.

This chain uses TRBV10-3 with TRBJ2-1; 8 bases fit TRBD2. J lost 6 bases, V lost 10 bases, and 17 bases had no gene match. The CDR3 covers 16 residues. Germline CDR1 reads ENHRY; CDR2 reads SYGVKD. The CDR3 reads CATAAEFGGGFNEQFF. CDR3 sequence (DNA): TGTGCCACCGCGGCGGAGTTCGGGGGGGGGTTCAATGAGCAGTTCTTC.